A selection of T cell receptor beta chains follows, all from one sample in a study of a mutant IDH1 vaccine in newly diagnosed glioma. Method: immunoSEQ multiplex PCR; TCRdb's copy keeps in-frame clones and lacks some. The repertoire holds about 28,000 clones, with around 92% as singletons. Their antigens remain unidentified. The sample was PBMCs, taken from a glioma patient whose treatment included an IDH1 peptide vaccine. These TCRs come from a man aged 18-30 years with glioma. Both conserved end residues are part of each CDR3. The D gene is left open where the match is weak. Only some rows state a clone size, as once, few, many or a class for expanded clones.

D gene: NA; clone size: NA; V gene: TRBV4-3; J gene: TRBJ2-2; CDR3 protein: CASSQDQVGLHTGELFF; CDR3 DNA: TGCGCCAGCAGCCAAGATCAGGTCGGACTTCACACCGGGGAGCTGTTTTTT
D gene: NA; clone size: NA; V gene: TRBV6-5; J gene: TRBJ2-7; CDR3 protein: CASSYRAEAFEQYF; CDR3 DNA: TGTGCCAGCAGTTACAGGGCCGAGGCCTTCGAGCAGTACTTC
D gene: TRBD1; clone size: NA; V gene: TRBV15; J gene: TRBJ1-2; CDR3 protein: CATSPRTGGNGYTF; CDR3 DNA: TGTGCCACCAGCCCCCGGACAGGGGGCAATGGCTACACCTTC
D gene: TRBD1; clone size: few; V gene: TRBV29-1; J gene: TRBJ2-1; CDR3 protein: CSVTGQGSYNEQFF; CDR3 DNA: TGCAGCGTAACCGGACAGGGCTCCTACAATGAGCAGTTCTTC
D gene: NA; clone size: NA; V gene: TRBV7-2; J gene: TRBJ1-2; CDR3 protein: CASSSRVPLTYGYTF; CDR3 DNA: TGTGCCAGCAGCTCCAGGGTACCCCTCACCTATGGCTACACCTTC
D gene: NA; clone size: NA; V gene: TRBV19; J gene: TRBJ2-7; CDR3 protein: CASSMAPGLRAYEQYF; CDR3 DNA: TGTGCCAGTAGTATGGCCCCAGGACTCCGAGCCTACGAGCAGTACTTC
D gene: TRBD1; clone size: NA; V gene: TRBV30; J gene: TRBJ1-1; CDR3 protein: CAWSSGTGNTEAFF; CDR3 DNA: TGTGCCTGGAGTTCCGGGACAGGGAACACTGAAGCTTTCTTT
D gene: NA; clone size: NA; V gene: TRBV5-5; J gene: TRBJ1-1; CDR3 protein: CASSLGPVSNTEAFF; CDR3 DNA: TGTGCCAGCAGCTTGGGGCCGGTTTCGAACACTGAAGCTTTCTTT
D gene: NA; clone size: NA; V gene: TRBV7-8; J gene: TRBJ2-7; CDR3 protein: CASSHRPEGYEQYF; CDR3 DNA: TGTGCCAGCAGCCACCGGCCAGAGGGCTACGAGCAGTACTTC
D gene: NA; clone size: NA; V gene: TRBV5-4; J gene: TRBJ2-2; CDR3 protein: CASSLEGAGELFF; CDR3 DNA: TGTGCCAGCAGCCTAGAGGGGGCCGGGGAGCTGTTTTTT
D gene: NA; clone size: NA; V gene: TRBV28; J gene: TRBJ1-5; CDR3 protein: CASSSSSQGGGNQPQHF; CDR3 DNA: TGTGCCAGCAGTTCCTCCTCCCAGGGAGGTGGCAATCAGCCCCAGCATTTT
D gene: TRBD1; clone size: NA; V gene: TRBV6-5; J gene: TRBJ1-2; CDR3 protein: CASTPGTAYGYTF; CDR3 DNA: TGTGCCAGCACCCCCGGGACAGCCTATGGCTACACCTTC
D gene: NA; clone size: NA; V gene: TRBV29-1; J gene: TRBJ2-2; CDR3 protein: CSAGVSLGTGELFF; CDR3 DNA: TGCAGCGCTGGGGTTTCGCTTGGGACCGGGGAGCTGTTTTTT
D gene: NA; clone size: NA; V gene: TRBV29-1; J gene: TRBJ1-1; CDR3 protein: CSVGELFEAFF; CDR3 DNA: TGCAGCGTTGGAGAGCTGTTTGAAGCTTTCTTT
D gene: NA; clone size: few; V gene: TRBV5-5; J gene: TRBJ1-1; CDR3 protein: CASTLAVNTEAFF; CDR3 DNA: TGTGCCAGCACCCTAGCGGTGAACACTGAAGCTTTCTTT
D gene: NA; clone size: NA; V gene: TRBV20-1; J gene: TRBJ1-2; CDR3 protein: CSAQQSYGYTF; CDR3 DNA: TGCAGTGCGCAGCAGTCGTATGGCTACACCTTC
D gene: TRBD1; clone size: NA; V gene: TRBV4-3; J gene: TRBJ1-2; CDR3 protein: CASSQDSRTGLGYTF; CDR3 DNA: TGCGCCAGCAGCCAAGATTCCCGGACAGGGTTGGGCTACACCTTC
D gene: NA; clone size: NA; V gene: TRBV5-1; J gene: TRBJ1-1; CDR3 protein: CASSLGLMNTEAFF; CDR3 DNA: TGCGCCAGCAGCTTGGGACTCATGAACACTGAAGCTTTCTTT
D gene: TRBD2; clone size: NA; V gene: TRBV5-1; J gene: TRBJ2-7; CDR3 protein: CASSPGTSGRLSSEQYF; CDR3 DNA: TGCGCCAGCAGCCCCGGGACTAGCGGGAGGTTATCCAGCGAGCAGTACTTC
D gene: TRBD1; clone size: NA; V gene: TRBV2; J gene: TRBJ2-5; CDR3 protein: CASNPDRGETQYF; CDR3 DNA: TGTGCCAGCAATCCAGACAGGGGAGAGACCCAGTACTTC
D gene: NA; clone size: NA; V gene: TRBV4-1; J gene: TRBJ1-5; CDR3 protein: CASSLEEGVSQPQHF; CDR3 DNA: TGCGCCAGCAGCCTAGAGGAGGGTGTCAGTCAGCCCCAGCATTTT
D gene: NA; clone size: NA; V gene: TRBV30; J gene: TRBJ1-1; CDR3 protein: CAWSLARYTEAFF; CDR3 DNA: TGTGCCTGGAGTTTGGCCCGGTACACTGAAGCTTTCTTT
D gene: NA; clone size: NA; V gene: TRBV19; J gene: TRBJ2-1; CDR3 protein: CASMGSYNEQFF; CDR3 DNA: TGTGCCAGTATGGGGTCCTACAATGAGCAGTTCTTC
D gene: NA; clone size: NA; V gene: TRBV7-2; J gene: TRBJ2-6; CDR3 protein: CASRWAGANVLTF; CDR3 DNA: TGTGCCAGCAGGTGGGCCGGGGCCAACGTCCTGACTTTC
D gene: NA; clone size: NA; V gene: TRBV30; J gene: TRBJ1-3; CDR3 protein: CAWRSREAGNTIYF; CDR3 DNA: TGTGCCTGGCGCTCCCGTGAGGCGGGAAACACCATATATTTT
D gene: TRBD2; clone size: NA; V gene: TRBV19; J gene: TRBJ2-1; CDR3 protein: CASSKFAMTSGNEQFF; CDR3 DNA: TGTGCCAGTAGTAAATTCGCGATGACTAGCGGGAATGAGCAGTTCTTC
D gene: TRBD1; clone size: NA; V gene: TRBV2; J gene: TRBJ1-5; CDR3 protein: CASSFTGGFSQPQHF; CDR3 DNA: TGTGCCAGCAGTTTCACAGGGGGCTTTAGTCAGCCCCAGCATTTT
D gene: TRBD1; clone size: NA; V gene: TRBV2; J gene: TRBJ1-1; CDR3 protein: CASSEVTGGEAFF; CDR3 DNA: TGTGCCAGCAGTGAGGTAACAGGGGGCGAAGCTTTCTTT
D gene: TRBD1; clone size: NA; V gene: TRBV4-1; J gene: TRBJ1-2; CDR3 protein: CASSSGQGLNGYTF; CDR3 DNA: TGCGCCAGCAGCTCGGGACAGGGCCTCAATGGCTACACCTTC